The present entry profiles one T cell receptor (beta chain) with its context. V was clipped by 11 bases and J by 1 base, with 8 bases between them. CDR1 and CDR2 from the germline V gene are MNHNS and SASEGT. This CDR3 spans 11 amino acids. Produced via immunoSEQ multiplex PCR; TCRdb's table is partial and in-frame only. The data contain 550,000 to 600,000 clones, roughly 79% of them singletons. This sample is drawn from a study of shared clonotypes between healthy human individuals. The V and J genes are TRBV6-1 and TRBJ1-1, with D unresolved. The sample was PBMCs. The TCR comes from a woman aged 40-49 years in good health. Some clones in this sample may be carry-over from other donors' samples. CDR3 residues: CAFTTNTEAFF. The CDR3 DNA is TGTGCCTTCACAACGAACACTGAAGCTTTCTTT.